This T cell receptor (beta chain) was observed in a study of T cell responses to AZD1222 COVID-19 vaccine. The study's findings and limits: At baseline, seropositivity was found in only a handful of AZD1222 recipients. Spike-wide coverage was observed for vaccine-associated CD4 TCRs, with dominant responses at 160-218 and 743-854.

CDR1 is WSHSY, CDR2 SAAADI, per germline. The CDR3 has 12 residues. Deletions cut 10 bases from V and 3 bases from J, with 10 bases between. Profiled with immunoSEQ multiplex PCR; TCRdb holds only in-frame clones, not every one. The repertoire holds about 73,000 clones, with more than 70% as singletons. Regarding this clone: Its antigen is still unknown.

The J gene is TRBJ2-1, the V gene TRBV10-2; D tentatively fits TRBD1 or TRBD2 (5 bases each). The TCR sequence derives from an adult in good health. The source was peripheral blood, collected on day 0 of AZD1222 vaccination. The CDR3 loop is CAIRDHYNEQFF. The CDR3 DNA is TGCGCCATACGGGACCACTACAATGAGCAGTTCTTC.